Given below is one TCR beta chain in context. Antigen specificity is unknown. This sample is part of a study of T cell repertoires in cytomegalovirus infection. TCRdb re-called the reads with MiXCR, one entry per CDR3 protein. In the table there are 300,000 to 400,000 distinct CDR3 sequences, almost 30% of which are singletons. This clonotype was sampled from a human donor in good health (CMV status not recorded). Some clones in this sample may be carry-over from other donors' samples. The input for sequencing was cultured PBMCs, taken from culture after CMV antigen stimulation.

The CDR3: CSARDGEHFSNQPQHF. CDR3 sequence (DNA): TGCAGTGCTAGAGACGGGGAACACTTTAGCAATCAGCCCCAGCATTTT. V usage is TRBV20-1 and J usage is TRBJ1-5; D is unclear. V was trimmed by 0 bases and J by 0 bases, leaving 12 bases between them. Germline V gene data show CDR1 as DFQATT and CDR2 as SNEGSKA (reference sequence). The CDR3 totals 16 residues.